This passage covers 24 T cell receptor beta chains from one sample sequenced in a study of T cell repertoires in cytomegalovirus infection. Using its own MiXCR run on the reads, TCRdb lists one record per CDR3 protein. The repertoire consists of around 630,000 distinct CDR3 sequences, with 20% to 25% occurring once and the leading ten covering 6.5% to 10%. Source material: CD8+ T cells from PBMCs. The source is a human donor in good health (CMV status not recorded). Some clones in this sample may be carry-over from other donors' samples.

This clonotype was seen a handful of times. V is TRBV20-1 and J is TRBJ1-2; D remains unclear. CDR1 and CDR2 from the germline V gene are DFQATT and SNEGSKA (reference sequence). The CDR3 consists of 15 residues. V was shortened by 1 base and J by 4 bases, with 16 bases between the two germline ends. In nucleotides, the CDR3 is TGCAGTGCTAGAGCCAGATTCGACTTAAGCTATGGCTACACCTTC. Encoded protein: CSARARFDLSYGYTF.

The table lists this clonotype with many counts. V and J are TRBV6-6 and TRBJ2-7, with 8 bases identical to TRBD1. Germline lookup yields CDR1 MNHNY and CDR2 SVGAGI (reference sequence). This CDR3 is 15 amino acids long. After removal of 5 bases from V and 1 base from J, the junction contained 7 bases not matched to a gene. The CDR3 here is CASSRMDRESYEQYV. Written as DNA, the CDR3 is TGTGCCAGCAGTAGAATGGACAGGGAGTCCTACGAGCAGTACGTC.

The table lists this clonotype with a few counts. This chain links TRBV9 with TRBJ1-2; no definite D call. Germline CDR1 SGDLS, CDR2 YYNGEE. CDR3 length: 10 residues. V was trimmed by 1 base and J by 10 bases, leaving 5 bases between them. CDR3: CASSVFPYTF. As DNA, the CDR3 is TGTGCCAGCAGCGTATTCCCCTACACCTTC.

This chain connects TRBV7-6 to TRBJ2-1, with 10 nucleotides matching TRBD1. The CDR3 has 20 residues. The ends lost 4 bases at V and 2 bases at J; junction bases unmatched: 17. Germline V lookup: CDR1 SGHVS, CDR2 FNYEAQ. The CDR3 reads CASSSPRDRGIGATYNEQFF. CDR3 nucleotides: TGTGCCAGCAGCTCCCCTCGGGACAGGGGCATAGGGGCTACCTACAATGAGCAGTTCTTC.

V gene TRBV7-9 combines with J gene TRBJ2-1, with D possibly being TRBD2 (6 bases). Germline lookup yields CDR1 SEHNR and CDR2 FQNEAQ (reference sequence). V lost 6 bases and J 8 bases, leaving 23 bases between the germline ends. This CDR3 has 16 amino acids. The CDR3 DNA reads as TGTGCCAGCAGTTCCCCCGCCGGGAGTCGAAGGTATGAGCAGTTCTTC. This codes for CASSSPAGSRRYEQFF. Using reference TRBV7-9 and TRBJ2-1 for the parts outside the CDR3, the full variable domain is DTGVSQNPRHKITKRGQNVTFRCDPISEHNRLYWYRQTLGQGPEFLTYFQNEAQLEKSRLLSDRFSAERPKGSFSTLEIQRTEQGDSAMYLCASSSPAGSRRYEQFFGPGTRLTVL.

This chain joins TRBV14 and TRBJ2-1; 10 bases are a match to TRBD2. Trimming at V came to 1 base and at J to 0 bases, leaving 9 bases not matched to a gene. The CDR3 consists of 19 residues. CDR1 and CDR2 (germline): SGHDN, FVKESK. In DNA, the CDR3 is TGTGCCAGCAGCCAAGGACCTAGCGGGGGCCTATTCTCCTACAATGAGCAGTTCTTC. It translates to CASSQGPSGGLFSYNEQFF. Looking up the rest from reference TRBV14 and TRBJ2-1 gives the full variable domain: EAGVTQFPSHSVIEKGQTVTLRCDPISGHDNLYWYRRVMGKEIKFLLHFVKESKQDESGMPNNRFLAERTGGTYSTLKVQPAELEDSGVYFCASSQGPSGGLFSYNEQFFGPGTRLTVL.

This clonotype appeared a few times. V usage is TRBV12-3 or TRBV12-4 and J usage is TRBJ2-3; weak D call: TRBD2 (5 bases). The germline V and J ends were trimmed by 7 bases and 8 bases, with 10 bases remaining between them. The CDR3 has 11 residues. CDR3 in amino acids: CASTRDGTQYF. As DNA, the CDR3 is TGTGCCAGCACCCGGGATGGTACGCAGTATTTT.

This clonotype was found a few times. The chain has TRBV7-6 and TRBJ1-2, with 12 nucleotides matching TRBD1. The CDR3 sequence is 15 residues long. The V segment lost 5 bases and the J segment 7 bases; nucleotides outside the gene matches: 8. Germline V gene sequence: CDR1 SGHVS, CDR2 FNYEAQ. Here the CDR3 DNA reads TGTGCCAGCAGCGGGACAGGGGGCGACTTGGGTGGCTACACCTTC. Translation gives CASSGTGGDLGGYTF.

The rearrangement links TRBV19 to TRBJ2-1; 8 bases line up with TRBD2. The germline gives CDR1 LNHDA, CDR2 SQIVND (reference sequence). This CDR3 has 14 residues. Germline trimming cut 3 bases from V and 8 bases from J; bases unmatched to any gene: 6. This CDR3 reads CASSIRGGVDEQFF. The CDR3 DNA follows: TGTGCCAGTAGTATCCGGGGGGGTGTCGATGAGCAGTTCTTC.

This clonotype has more than one count but fewer than ten. CDR3 sequence reads: CASSPILTGELFF. Here the CDR3 DNA reads TGTGCCAGCAGCCCGATTCTCACCGGGGAGCTGTTTTTT. The V and J genes are TRBV12-3 or TRBV12-4 and TRBJ2-2; D is unclear. This CDR3 is 13 amino acids long. Between the trimmed V and J ends, which lost 6 bases and 4 bases, there was a span of 9 bases.

This clonotype has just a few counts. The J gene is TRBJ1-3, the V gene TRBV7-2; unclear D gene. Germline CDR1 SGHTA, CDR2 FQGNSA. V was pared by 5 bases and J by 6 bases, with 17 bases between. This CDR3 comprises 15 residues. The CDR3 here is CASSPEGPSPNTIYF. In nucleotides, the CDR3 is TGTGCCAGCAGCCCCGAAGGGCCATCTCCAAACACCATATATTTT.

This chain links TRBV28 with TRBJ1-1; TRBD1 is a possible D gene (6 bases). V lost 8 bases and J lost 8, with 15 bases in between. The germline gives CDR1 MDHEN, CDR2 SYDVKM. The CDR3 has 12 amino acids. The chain's CDR3 is CASGINRAEAFF. CDR3 nucleotide sequence: TGTGCCAGCGGGATTAACAGGGCGGAAGCTTTCTTT.

The rearrangement uses TRBV2 and TRBJ2-3, with 8 bases that match TRBD2. The germline V gene encodes CDR1 SNHLY and CDR2 FYNNEI. CDR3 size: 14 residues. Trimming took 8 bases from V and 11 from J; bases not matched to a gene: 15. CDR3 bases: TGTGCCAGCCCCCGACTAGGCCCGGGAGGGGAGCAGTATTTT. The encoded protein is CASPRLGPGGEQYF. The whole variable domain, remainder taken from reference TRBV2 and TRBJ2-3, is EPEVTQTPSHQVTQMGQEVILRCVPISNHLYFYWYRQILGQKVEFLVSFYNNEISEKSEIFDDQFSVERPDGSNFTLKIRSTKLEDSAMYFCASPRLGPGGEQYFGPGTRLTVL.

Note on this clonotype: A read error may account for a junction end that differs from germline. The chain uses TRBV6-6 and TRBJ2-2, with no clear D. Germline lookup yields CDR1 MNHNY and CDR2 SVGAGI (reference sequence). This CDR3 has 13 amino acids. CDR3 in DNA: TGTGTCAGCAGTCCCCTGGCGAACGGGGAGCTGTTTTTT. Its protein is CVSSPLANGELFF.

With respect to this clonotype: Given a much more abundant clone one base away, this may be a read error. The CDR3 region has the DNA TGTGCCAACAGTTACGGAGCCAGGGCCGGGGAGCTGTTTTTT. Its translation is CANSYGARAGELFF. The genes are TRBV6-1 and TRBJ2-2; a possible D gene is TRBD1 (5 bases). CDR3 length: 14 amino acids. CDR1 and CDR2 from the germline V gene are MNHNS and SASEGT.

This clonotype has a handful of counts. This sequence joins TRBV6-2 or TRBV6-3 and TRBJ2-3; TRBD2 agrees at 11 bases. With V trimmed by 8 bases and J by 6 bases, 10 bases remained unmatched. This CDR3 is 15 amino acids long. Per the germline V gene, CDR1 is MNHEY and CDR2 is SVGEGT. CDR3 nucleotides: TGTGCCAGCGAGCTAGCGGGGGGCCGGGGCGATACGCAGTATTTT. Its translation: CASELAGGRGDTQYF.

This clonotype was counted ten times or more. The chain combines TRBV28 with TRBJ1-1, with D perhaps matching TRBD1 (5 bases). The germline V gene encodes CDR1 MDHEN and CDR2 SYDVKM. CDR3 size: 13 residues. Trimming stripped 4 bases from V and 3 bases from J, with 9 bases between. CDR3 in amino acids: CASSSQGYTEAFF. CDR3 sequence (DNA): TGTGCCAGCAGTTCCCAGGGTTACACTGAAGCTTTCTTT. Full variable domain (missing parts from reference TRBV28 and TRBJ1-1): DVKVTQSSRYLVKRTGEKVFLECVQDMDHENMFWYRQDPGLGLRLIYFSYDVKMKEKGDIPEGYSVSREKKERFSLILESASTNQTSMYLCASSSQGYTEAFFGQGTRLTVV.

This clonotype was picked up a small number of times. CDR3 sequence reads: CASSPWTHGSTDTQYF. CDR3 in DNA: TGTGCCAGCAGCCCATGGACACACGGTAGCACAGATACGCAGTATTTT. This chain links TRBV14 with TRBJ2-3; perhaps TRBD1 as D (5 bases). The V and J ends lost 4 bases and 0 bases respectively, with 14 bases between them. Germline lookup yields CDR1 SGHDN and CDR2 FVKESK. The CDR3 is 16 residues long.

The chain is built from TRBV6-2 or TRBV6-3 and TRBJ2-6; possibly TRBD1 for D (5 bases). The CDR3 contains 19 residues. Germline V gives CDR1 MNHEY, CDR2 SVGEGT. Trimming left V 2 bases short and J 0 bases short, with 17 bases between. The CDR3 DNA follows: TGTGCCAGCAGTTACAACTACAGGCAGGGATACTCTGGGGCCAACGTCCTGACTTTC. This gives the protein CASSYNYRQGYSGANVLTF.

This clonotype was counted ten times or more. V gene TRBV6-6 combines with J gene TRBJ1-5; no reliable D call. There are 13 residues in the CDR3. The germline V and J ends were trimmed by 8 bases and 0 bases, with 8 bases remaining between them. Germline values: CDR1 MNHNY, CDR2 SVGAGI (reference sequence). The CDR3 DNA reads TGTGCCAGCCGGGTGTATAGCAATCAGCCCCAGCATTTT. It specifies CASRVYSNQPQHF.

Note on this clonotype: It may be a read error: a sequence one base away is much more abundant. The rearrangement joins TRBV7-9 to TRBJ2-5; possible D gene TRBD2, 5 bases. CDR1 is SEHNR and CDR2 is FQNEAQ in the germline V gene (reference sequence). The CDR3 length is 14 residues. CDR3 sequence: CVSSFGEGRKTQYF. The CDR3 coding sequence is TGTGTCAGCAGCTTCGGGGAAGGGAGAAAGACCCAGTACTTC.

In this sample, this clonotype turned up many times. This rearrangement joins TRBV7-2 to TRBJ1-1; D is undetermined. The CDR3 extends over 13 amino acids. Germline assignment: CDR1 SGHTA and CDR2 FQGNSA. V was trimmed by 1 base and J by 9 bases, leaving 12 bases between them. In nucleotides, the CDR3 is TGTGCCAGCAGCTTAGGGCCCGGCGGGAAAGCTTTCTTT. As protein: CASSLGPGGKAFF.

The chain uses TRBV2 and TRBJ2-2, with D unresolved. V lost 3 bases, J lost 1 base, and 9 bases lay in between. There are 15 residues in the CDR3. The germline gives CDR1 SNHLY, CDR2 FYNNEI. The CDR3 DNA follows: TGTGCCAGCAGTGAGAAGGGTTGGAACACCGGGGAGCTGTTTTTT. It translates to CASSEKGWNTGELFF.

To note about this clonotype: A read error may explain this, as a much larger clone is one base away. The genes are TRBV7-9 and TRBJ2-3; TRBD2 might be the D (5 bases). This CDR3 contains 18 residues. Germline assignment: CDR1 SEHNR and CDR2 FQNEAQ (reference sequence). Deletions cut 10 bases from V and 2 bases from J, with 28 bases between. CDR3: CANIRVNPGRAYTDTQYF. The DNA for the CDR3 is TGTGCCAACATCCGAGTGAACCCGGGAAGAGCCTACACAGATACGCAGTATTTT.